This T cell receptor (beta chain) was captured by sequencing in a study of cytomegalovirus exposure and HLA in healthy donors. Study in general: A preliminary data release comprised tens of millions of unique TCRs obtained from HLA-typed donors. General observations from the study: Earlier analysis looked at TCR beta V segments, and most were productive about 90% or about 30% of the time. There was a cluster of highly shared sequence variants that was likely a sequencing artifact. In vitro checks showed that three CMV-associated chains really do target CMV antigens.

Trimming stripped 5 bases from V and 8 bases from J, with 13 bases between. Germline V lookup: CDR1 SGHTA, CDR2 FQGNSA. This CDR3 has 12 residues. The PCR made use of 60 Vbeta and 13 Jbeta primers. Profiled with immunoSEQ multiplex PCR; TCRdb holds only in-frame clones, not every one. This sample yields some 150,000 clones, of which about four fifths are seen a single time; roughly 7.5% belongs to the top ten. This clone was recorded once. Antigen: not known. The source of this sequence is a woman in her twenties or thirties in good health and CMV-seropositive. Sequencing used PBMCs. This chain joins TRBV7-2 and TRBJ2-7; D perhaps matches TRBD2 (6 bases). The CDR3 loop is CASSLGGRQQYF. CDR3 nucleotide sequence: TGTGCCAGCAGCCTTGGGGGGAGACAGCAGTACTTC. Full variable domain (outside the CDR3, taken from reference TRBV7-2 and TRBJ2-7): GAGVSQSPSNKVTEKGKDVELRCDPISGHTALYWYRQSLGQGLEFLIYFQGNSAPDKSGLPSDRFSAERTGGSVSTLTIQRTQQEDSAVYLCASSLGGRQQYFGPGTRLTVT.